The rows below give T cell receptor beta chains drawn from one sample of a study of blood T cell repertoires in COVID-19. Libraries were prepared by immunoSEQ multiplex PCR; TCRdb keeps only in-frame clonotypes and omits some of them. The sample includes 200,000 to 300,000 clones, just under 90% of them seen just once. Sequenced: PBMCs or T cells enriched from blood (not recorded which). These receptors all stem from a woman aged 25-40 years with acute COVID-19. Both conserved end residues are part of each CDR3. D genes are given only for firm matches. The size of a clone is reported for some rows only, either as once, few or many, or as a class for expanded clones.

D	V	J	size	DNA	CDR3
TRBD2	TRBV4-1	TRBJ2-1	once	TGCGCCAGCAGCCTTCAGTGGATAGCGGGGTACAATGAGCAGTTCTTC	CASSLQWIAGYNEQFF
-	TRBV12-3/TRBV12-4	TRBJ1-1	-	TGTGCCAGCAGTTTCTCAGACTACACTGAAGCTTTCTTT	CASSFSDYTEAFF
-	TRBV5-5	TRBJ2-7	-	TGTGCCAGCAGCTTGGTCGGGAAGGGCGAGCAGTACTTC	CASSLVGKGEQYF
TRBD2	TRBV4-3	TRBJ2-3	-	TGCGCCAGCAGCCAAGATTTGGTTGGCGGGGGGGCCTCAGATACGCAGTATTTT	CASSQDLVGGGASDTQYF
TRBD1	TRBV27	TRBJ2-7	-	TGTGCCAGCAGACCGGGACAGGCCGCCTACGAGCAGTACTTC	CASRPGQAAYEQYF
-	TRBV11-2	TRBJ2-5	once	TGTGCCAGCAGCTTAGGCGCTCGGGTGGAGACCCAGTACTTC	CASSLGARVETQYF
TRBD1	TRBV7-9	TRBJ1-4	-	TGTGCCAGCAGCTTACAGGGGGGCTATGCAACTAATGAAAAACTGTTTTTT	CASSLQGGYATNEKLFF
-	TRBV3-1/TRBV3-2	TRBJ2-1	-	TGTGCCAGCAGCCAAGGACTGTTATACAATGAGCAGTTCTTC	CASSQGLLYNEQFF
TRBD1	TRBV6-5	TRBJ2-1	-	TGTGCCAGCAGACAGGACAGGTTTCGGATCAATGAGCAGTTCTTC	CASRQDRFRINEQFF
TRBD1	TRBV10-2	TRBJ1-6	-	TGCGCCAGCAGGGTAGGGGGCCGGTCCTATAATTCACCCCTCCACTTT	CASRVGGRSYNSPLHF
-	TRBV15	TRBJ2-3	-	TGTGCCACCAGCCCGACAGCTAGCACAGATACGCAGTATTTT	CATSPTASTDTQYF
TRBD1	TRBV5-1	TRBJ2-7	-	TGCGCCAGCAGCTACCTAGACAGGGACCCCTACGAGCAGTACTTC	CASSYLDRDPYEQYF
-	TRBV11-2	TRBJ1-1	-	TGTGCCAGCAGCTTAGCCGGGATCTTGAACACTGAAGCTTTCTTT	CASSLAGILNTEAFF
-	TRBV4-1	TRBJ2-7	-	TGCGCCAGCAGCCAAGAAACGTTACAGTCCTACGAGCAGTACTTC	CASSQETLQSYEQYF
TRBD1	TRBV2	TRBJ1-2	-	TGTGCCAGCAGTGTAGACAGGGTTTATGGCTACACCTTC	CASSVDRVYGYTF
TRBD1	TRBV6-2/TRBV6-3	TRBJ1-5	once	TGTGCCAGCAGTTGGGGGACAGAGGTTGGGCCCCAGCATTTT	CASSWGTEVGPQHF
-	TRBV5-1	TRBJ1-3	-	TGCGCCAGCAGCTTGGGCCTTAGCTCTGGAAACACCATATATTTT	CASSLGLSSGNTIYF
-	TRBV2	TRBJ2-2	-	TGTGCCAGCAGTGCCCCCTACGTCGGGAGCGCTACGAACACCGGGGAGCTGTTTTTT	CASSAPYVGSATNTGELFF
TRBD1	TRBV2	TRBJ2-7	-	TGTGCCAGCAGTGAATGGCGACAGGGGGTATCCTACGAGCAGTACTTC	CASSEWRQGVSYEQYF
-	TRBV19	TRBJ1-2	-	TGTGCCAGCCTCTCACCGGGAAACCGGCCTTATGGCTACACCTTC	CASLSPGNRPYGYTF
TRBD2	TRBV9	TRBJ2-3	-	TGTGCCAGCAGCGTAAGGGGACTAACAGATACGCAGTATTTT	CASSVRGLTDTQYF
-	TRBV5-1	TRBJ1-6	-	TGCGCCAGCAGCCTGGACACATATAATTCACCCCTCCACTTT	CASSLDTYNSPLHF
TRBD2	TRBV3-1/TRBV3-2	TRBJ2-5	-	TGTGCCAGCAGCCCTATAGCGGGGGGGCCAGAGACCCAGTACTTC	CASSPIAGGPETQYF
-	TRBV5-1	TRBJ1-1	-	TGCGCCAGCAGAAGCCCCTCAGGCACTGAAGCTTTCTTT	CASRSPSGTEAFF
TRBD1	TRBV30	TRBJ1-4	-	TGTGCCTTAAGTCCCGGGACAGGGGGGAGGGAAAAACTGTTTTTT	CALSPGTGGREKLFF
TRBD1	TRBV4-2	TRBJ1-4	once	TGTGCCAGCAGCCTTGACCCGGGACAGGGTACGAAAAAACTGTTTTTT	CASSLDPGQGTKKLFF
TRBD1	TRBV28	TRBJ2-7	-	TGTGCCAGCAGTTGGACAGGGTCTGCCCACGAGCAGTACTTC	CASSWTGSAHEQYF
TRBD1	TRBV7-8	TRBJ1-2	-	TGTGCCAGCAGCCGTCCGGGACAGGGCTATGGCTACACCTTC	CASSRPGQGYGYTF
-	TRBV5-1	TRBJ1-1	-	TGCGCCAGCAGCCCGGGCCCGTGGGACTTGAACACTGAAGCTTTCTTT	CASSPGPWDLNTEAFF
-	TRBV29-1	TRBJ1-2	-	TGCAGCGGCGAGACAGGTTATGGCTACACCTTC	CSGETGYGYTF
-	TRBV5-1	TRBJ1-2	-	TGCGCCAGCAGCTTGGGCGCAAACTATGGCTACACCTTC	CASSLGANYGYTF
-	TRBV4-1	TRBJ2-5	few	TGCGCCAGCAGCCAAGAATCCCAGGGGGGAGAGACCCAGTACTTC	CASSQESQGGETQYF
TRBD1	TRBV6-5	TRBJ1-1	-	TGTGCCAGTCCGGGACAGCCGAACACTGAAGCTTTCTTT	CASPGQPNTEAFF
TRBD1	TRBV7-7	TRBJ2-5	-	TGTGCCAGCAGCTTAGGACCGGACAGGGCAGAGACCCAGTACTTC	CASSLGPDRAETQYF
-	TRBV27	TRBJ1-4	-	TGTGCCAGCAGTTTATCGGTAACAAAGGCCCCAGGGGAAAAACTGTTTTTT	CASSLSVTKAPGEKLFF
TRBD1	TRBV7-9	TRBJ2-4	few	TGTGCCAGCAGCCCCCGTGGACAGGGCGGAATTCAGTACTTC	CASSPRGQGGIQYF
-	TRBV28	TRBJ2-3	-	TGTGCCAGCAGTTTAAGGGGGGGGAGTACAGATACGCAGTATTTT	CASSLRGGSTDTQYF
TRBD1	TRBV5-6	TRBJ2-7	-	TGTGCCAGCAGGCCCGGGACAGGTGCCTACGAGCAGTACTTC	CASRPGTGAYEQYF
-	TRBV9	TRBJ1-1	-	TGTGCCAGCAGCGTTTCCGGGACACCGAACACTGAAGCTTTCTTT	CASSVSGTPNTEAFF
-	TRBV27	TRBJ1-6	-	TGTGCCAGCAGTTTATTATGGGGAGATAATTCACCCCTCCACTTT	CASSLLWGDNSPLHF
TRBD2	TRBV28	TRBJ2-2	-	TGTGCCAGCAGTTTTACTAGCGGGGGCCGGAGGACCGGGGAGCTGTTTTTT	CASSFTSGGRRTGELFF
TRBD2	TRBV6-2/TRBV6-3	TRBJ2-5	-	TGTGCCAGCAGTTACGCGACTAGCGGGCCCGGGGCCCAGTACTTC	CASSYATSGPGAQYF
TRBD1	TRBV19	TRBJ1-1	few	TGTGCCAGCCGACAGGGGTCGAAAGCTTTCTTT	CASRQGSKAFF
TRBD2	TRBV6-2/TRBV6-3	TRBJ2-7	-	TGTGCCAGCAGTTACGGGGCGGGAGCCTACGAGCAGTACTTC	CASSYGAGAYEQYF
-	TRBV2	TRBJ2-2	-	TGTGCCAGCACCCAGACAGGTCCAACCGGGGAGCTGTTTTTT	CASTQTGPTGELFF